Below are 32 T cell receptor beta chains sequenced from a single sample in a study of long-term antiretroviral therapy in people with HIV. Assay version v3.0 of immunoSEQ was used, and it was run at survey level. The assay was immunoSEQ multiplex PCR, and TCRdb's table has in-frame clones only and misses some. Here the sample spans about 21,000 clones, 81% being singletons. Sample: unsorted PBMCs, taken 0.1 years before starting antiretroviral therapy. The receptors stem from a man between 40 and 49 years old with HIV.

This clone was detected once. This chain connects TRBV5-1 to TRBJ2-2; D gene ambiguous. From germline, CDR1 is SGHRS and CDR2 YFSETQ. V was pared by 4 bases and J by 1 base, with 8 bases between. The CDR3 runs 14 residues. CDR3 in amino acids: CASSRDMNTGELFF. CDR3 bases: TGCGCCAGCAGCCGAGACATGAACACCGGGGAGCTGTTTTTT.

This chain joins TRBV19 and TRBJ2-2; D remains ambiguous. V lost 1 base, J lost 4 bases, and 7 bases lay in between. Germline V gene data show CDR1 as LNHDA and CDR2 as SQIVND (reference sequence). CDR3 length: 14 amino acids. Written as DNA, the CDR3 is TGTGCCAGTAGTATAGGAATTTTCACCGGGGAGCTGTTTTTT. Translation gives CASSIGIFTGELFF.

The DNA of the CDR3 is TGTGCCAGCAGCCGCCCGGGAGCGATACACCAGTACTTC. Its protein is CASSRPGAIHQYF. The chain recombines TRBV11-2 with TRBJ2-5; D perhaps matches TRBD2 (6 bases). The V end lost 5 bases, the J end lost 10 bases, and 17 bases lay between the germline ends. The CDR3 is made up of 13 amino acids. Germline values: CDR1 SGHAT, CDR2 FQNNGV.

The chain carries TRBV2 and TRBJ2-5, with no clear D. Near its end, the DNA agrees better with TRBJ2-7, so the J call may be wrong. The length of the CDR3 is 16 residues. CDR1 and CDR2 (germline): SNHLY, FYNNEI. The CDR3 DNA follows: TGTGCCAGCAGTGCGAAAGGAAACGACCCCTATTACGAGCAGTACTTC. It specifies CASSAKGNDPYYEQYF.

The V gene is TRBV6-6, the J gene TRBJ1-5, with TRBD1 matching over 7 bases. Germline CDR1 is MNHNY and CDR2 is SVGAGI (reference sequence). With 4 bases clipped from V and 6 bases from J, the junction kept 6 bases outside the gene matches. The CDR3 sequence is 14 residues long. The CDR3 sequence is CASSLQGSRQPQHF. CDR3 nucleotide sequence: TGTGCCAGCAGTTTACAGGGGTCGCGTCAGCCCCAGCATTTT.

The chain recombines TRBV13 with TRBJ2-7; D is perhaps TRBD2 (6 bases). The CDR3 loop spans 14 amino acids. Germline CDR1 PRHDT, CDR2 FYEKMQ (reference sequence). Deletions cut 5 bases from V and 0 bases from J, with 11 bases between. CDR3 loop: CASSLSSASYEQYF. The CDR3 DNA follows: TGTGCCAGCAGCCTCTCTAGCGCCTCCTACGAGCAGTACTTC.

The chain employs TRBV4-3 and TRBJ2-6; D gene ambiguous. Germline V CDR1 and CDR2: LGHNA, YSLEER. The CDR3 is made up of 16 amino acids. Trimming stripped 0 bases from V and 4 bases from J, with 10 bases between. The CDR3 DNA sequence: TGCGCCAGCAGCCAAGATACCGGGTCCGGGGCCAACGTCCTGACTTTC. Translating it yields CASSQDTGSGANVLTF.

The chain has TRBV20-1 and TRBJ2-4, with D possibly being TRBD1 or TRBD2 (5 bases each). Germline V CDR1 and CDR2: DFQATT, SNEGSKA (reference sequence). V shed 5 bases and J shed 11 bases, with 13 bases lying between them. This CDR3 comprises 11 residues. Here the CDR3 DNA reads TGCAGTGCTGACGGGGCAGCCTTTCAGTACTTC. Translating gives CSADGAAFQYF.

The genes are TRBV11-2 and TRBJ2-7; unclear D gene. The length of the CDR3 is 14 residues. V gave up 3 bases and J gave up 4 bases, with 13 bases separating them. The germline CDR1 and CDR2 sequences are SGHAT and FQNNGV. CDR3 sequence: CASSFAIWAYEQYF. CDR3 nucleotide sequence: TGTGCCAGCAGCTTCGCCATCTGGGCATACGAGCAGTACTTC.

This rearrangement joins TRBV7-9 to TRBJ1-5; 7 nucleotides align to TRBD1. Germline V lookup: CDR1 SEHNR, CDR2 FQNEAQ (reference sequence). CDR3 length: 14 amino acids. Trimming cost V 2 bases and J 7 bases; bases outside gene matches: 5. CDR3 bases: TGTGCCAGCAGCTTAACAGGGGAATCGCAGCCCCAGCATTTT. Its protein is CASSLTGESQPQHF.

V usage is TRBV4-2 and J usage is TRBJ1-1, with 7 bases identical to TRBD1. The CDR3 is 13 amino acids. The germline CDR1 and CDR2 sequences are LGHNA and YNFKEQ. V dropped 11 bases and J dropped 0; count of bases not matched to a gene: 6. As DNA, the CDR3 is TGTGCCGCCAGGGGACAGCTGAACACTGAAGCTTTCTTT. Translated, it gives CAARGQLNTEAFF.

The chain has TRBV10-2 and TRBJ2-6, with D possibly TRBD2 on 5 matching bases. The CDR3 covers 15 residues. The V gene lost 6 bases and the J gene lost 0 bases, with 9 bases spanning the gap. The germline V gene encodes CDR1 WSHSY and CDR2 SAAADI. CDR3 loop: CASRDSHSGANVLTF. For the CDR3, the DNA is TGCGCCAGCAGGGACTCTCACTCTGGGGCCAACGTCCTGACTTTC.

The V gene is TRBV5-1, the J gene TRBJ2-1; 9 bases line up with TRBD1. Trimming at V came to 5 bases and at J to 5 bases, leaving 5 bases not matched to a gene. This CDR3 comprises 14 residues. The germline gives CDR1 SGHRS, CDR2 YFSETQ. The CDR3 DNA follows: TGCGCCAGCAGGAAACAGGGGGCGGACAATGAGCAGTTCTTC. This translates into CASRKQGADNEQFF.

The chain uses TRBV6-6 and TRBJ2-1, with 10 bases fitting TRBD2. V lost 7 bases to trimming and J lost 3 bases; unmatched junction nucleotides: 3. Germline V gene sequence: CDR1 MNHNY, CDR2 SVGAGI (reference sequence). This CDR3 spans 14 amino acids. In DNA, the CDR3 is TGTGCCAGCACTCCTAGCGGGGGCTACAATGAGCAGTTCTTC. Amino acids: CASTPSGGYNEQFF.

The rearrangement joins TRBV20-1 to TRBJ2-5; D gene uncertain. The ends were cut back, 5 bases at V and 1 base at J, with 5 bases in the middle. The CDR3 has 11 residues. Looked up from germline, CDR1 is DFQATT and CDR2 is SNEGSKA (reference sequence). CDR3 bases: TGCAGTGCTGCATTCCAAGAGACCCAGTACTTC. This encodes CSAAFQETQYF.

The table lists this clone with a few counts. The CDR3 DNA sequence: TGCAGCGTTGTGGCGCAGGGAAATCAAGAGACCCAGTACTTC. This translates into CSVVAQGNQETQYF. The rearrangement uses TRBV29-1 and TRBJ2-5, with D maybe TRBD1 (5 bases). The V gene lost 4 bases and the J gene lost 2 bases, with 14 bases spanning the gap. Per the germline V gene, CDR1 is SQVTM and CDR2 is ANQGSEA. CDR3 size: 14 residues.

There are a few counts of this clone. CDR3 region: CASSELAGGPGEQFF. The CDR3 bases are TGCGCCAGCAGTGAGTTAGCGGGAGGGCCGGGTGAGCAGTTCTTC. The V and J genes are TRBV10-2 and TRBJ2-1, with 11 bases identical to TRBD2. CDR3 length: 15 amino acids. Germline-derived CDR1 and CDR2 are WSHSY and SAAADI. J gave up 9 bases and V 1 base, and 5 bases lay outside the gene matches.

This rearrangement joins TRBV29-1 to TRBJ1-1; tentatively, D is TRBD1 (5 bases). This CDR3 contains 12 residues. The V end was cut by 7 bases, the J end by 7 bases, with 16 bases between. Germline V gene sequence: CDR1 SQVTM, CDR2 ANQGSEA. In DNA form, the CDR3 reads TGCAGCGGTGGGGGGGGAGCAGATGAAGCTTTCTTT. This sequence encodes CSGGGGADEAFF. Drawing the rest from reference TRBV29-1 and TRBJ1-1, the complete variable domain is SAVISQKPSRDICQRGTSLTIQCQVDSQVTMMFWYRQQPGQSLTLIATANQGSEATYESGFVIDKFPISRPNLTFSTLTVSNMSPEDSSIYLCSGGGGADEAFFGQGTRLTVV.

Only one count was recorded for this clone. V gene TRBV28 combines with J gene TRBJ1-4; D unresolved. The V gene lost 6 bases and the J gene lost 5 bases, with 13 bases spanning the gap. Per germline, CDR1 MDHEN and CDR2 SYDVKM. There are 14 residues in the CDR3. CDR3: CASSSKVVNEKLFF. CDR3 DNA: TGTGCCAGCAGCTCCAAGGTCGTGAATGAAAAACTGTTTTTT.

The chain recombines TRBV7-9 with TRBJ2-3; 13 nucleotides line up with TRBD2. V shed 3 bases and J 5 bases; nucleotides not matched to a gene: 2. The length of the CDR3 is 15 residues. CDR1 is SEHNR and CDR2 is FQNEAQ in the germline V gene (reference sequence). The CDR3 nucleotides read TGTGCCAGCAGCTTGAGGACTAGCGGGAGAGATACGCAGTATTTT. Its translation is CASSLRTSGRDTQYF.

The chain carries TRBV6-5 and TRBJ2-5, with a tentative D call TRBD1 (7 bases). V was trimmed by 10 bases and J by 4 bases, leaving 19 bases between them. The germline V gene encodes CDR1 MNHEY and CDR2 SVGAGI. This CDR3 contains 14 residues. CDR3 nucleotide sequence: TGTGCCACGACTTCTACTCAGGGGGGAGAGACCCAGTACTTC. This sequence encodes CATTSTQGGETQYF.

V is TRBV20-1 and J is TRBJ1-2, with no clear D. The V gene's germline CDR1 is DFQATT and CDR2 SNEGSKA (reference sequence). V was cut by 2 bases and J by 8 bases, with 9 bases left in between. The CDR3 loop spans 11 amino acids. CDR3 protein: CSARLSLGYTF. The DNA for the CDR3 is TGCAGTGCTAGACTCTCTCTAGGCTACACCTTC.

The chain carries TRBV19 and TRBJ2-7; unclear D gene. V dropped 5 bases and J dropped 3 bases, with 11 bases sitting between them. The germline CDR1 and CDR2 sequences are LNHDA and SQIVND (reference sequence). This CDR3 is 13 amino acids long. The CDR3 is CASSPNVGYEQYF. The CDR3 bases are TGTGCCAGTAGTCCGAACGTCGGCTACGAGCAGTACTTC. Complete variable domain (other parts from reference TRBV19 and TRBJ2-7): DGGITQSPKYLFRKEGQNVTLSCEQNLNHDAMYWYRQDPGQGLRLIYYSQIVNDFQKGDIAEGYSVSREKKESFPLTVTSAQKNPTAFYLCASSPNVGYEQYFGPGTRLTVT.

The rearrangement links TRBV29-1 to TRBJ2-7; possible D gene TRBD2, 6 bases. Trimming took 0 bases from V and 1 from J, leaving 10 bases between them. The CDR3 has 14 amino acids. Germline assignment: CDR1 SQVTM and CDR2 ANQGSEA. CDR3 nucleotides: TGCAGCGTTGAAGAAGCTCGGGAGTCCTACGAGCAGTACTTC. It codes for CSVEEARESYEQYF.

The chain couples TRBV4-1 to TRBJ1-2; D gene uncertain. The germline V gene has CDR1 MGHRA and CDR2 YSYEKL. This CDR3 contains 13 residues. V was pared by 7 bases and J by 4 bases, with 13 bases between. The CDR3 is CASKADGFYGYTF. The DNA of the CDR3 is TGCGCCAGCAAAGCAGACGGCTTCTATGGCTACACCTTC.

The rearrangement joins TRBV7-8 to TRBJ2-5; 11 bases map to TRBD2. V was pared by 4 bases and J by 7 bases, with 8 bases of the junction left unmatched. Germline CDR1 is SGHVS and CDR2 is FQNEAQ. This CDR3 spans 15 amino acids. CDR3 DNA sequence: TGTGCCAGCAGCTCCTTAGCGGGGGGGTCAGGGACCCAGTACTTC. Its protein is CASSSLAGGSGTQYF.

This clone was counted a few times. The chain uses TRBV15 and TRBJ2-7; no firm D call. The V and J ends lost 1 base and 5 bases respectively, with 9 bases between them. Germline loops: CDR1 LNHNV, CDR2 YYDKDF (reference sequence). The CDR3 extends over 13 amino acids. CDR3 amino acids: CATSRGAPHEQYF. The CDR3 nucleotides are TGTGCCACCAGCAGAGGGGCACCCCACGAGCAGTACTTC. The whole variable domain, filled in from reference TRBV15 and TRBJ2-7, reads DAMVIQNPRYQVTQFGKPVTLSCSQTLNHNVMYWYQQKSSQAPKLLFHYYDKDFNNEADTPDNFQSRRPNTSFCFLDIRSPGLGDTAMYLCATSRGAPHEQYFGPGTRLTVT.

J is TRBJ2-1 and V is TRBV23-1; D remains unclear. TRBV23-1 is marked as an open reading frame, function uncertain. CDR3 length: 15 residues. The V end lost 7 bases, the J end lost 6 bases, and 19 bases lay between the germline ends. The CDR3 is CASTTVTPSGNEQFF. CDR3 DNA sequence: TGCGCCAGCACTACAGTCACCCCGAGTGGCAATGAGCAGTTCTTC.

The rearrangement links TRBV10-3 to TRBJ1-1; unclear D gene. The CDR3 is made up of 16 amino acids. Trimming pared 5 bases from V and 4 bases from J, leaving 20 bases between. The germline V gene has CDR1 ENHRY and CDR2 SYGVKD. The CDR3 here is CAISPRAPGEGTEAFF. CDR3 nucleotides: TGTGCCATCAGTCCCCGGGCCCCTGGAGAGGGCACTGAAGCTTTCTTT.

The V and J genes are TRBV7-2 and TRBJ2-3; the D is unclear. V was trimmed by 5 bases and J by 1 base, leaving 13 bases between them. The CDR3 spans 15 residues. CDR1 and CDR2 from the germline V gene are SGHTA and FQGNSA. CDR3 region: CASSARRGRTDTQYF. CDR3 in DNA: TGTGCCAGCAGCGCCCGACGCGGTCGCACAGATACGCAGTATTTT.

The gene calls are TRBV7-9 and TRBJ2-7; the match to TRBD1 covers 9 bases. In germline, CDR1 is SEHNR, CDR2 FQNEAQ (reference sequence). The CDR3 has 14 residues. The junction had 9 bases not matched to a gene; V was cut back by 6 bases and J by 6 bases. The CDR3 DNA sequence: TGTGCCAGCAGTTTTTCCGGGACAGGGACCGAGCAGTACTTC. Translating gives CASSFSGTGTEQYF.

The chain carries TRBV5-1 and TRBJ2-7; TRBD1 or TRBD2 may be the D gene (5 bases each). This CDR3 region has 12 residues. Trimming stripped 4 bases from V and 9 bases from J, with 14 bases between. Germline V gives CDR1 SGHRS, CDR2 YFSETQ. CDR3 region: CASSADLRGQYF. CDR3 in DNA: TGCGCCAGCAGCGCGGACCTGAGGGGGCAGTACTTC. Supplemented by reference TRBV5-1 and TRBJ2-7, the full variable domain reads KAGVTQTPRYLIKTRGQQVTLSCSPISGHRSVSWYQQTPGQGLQFLFEYFSETQRNKGNFPGRFSGRQFSNSRSEMNVSTLELGDSALYLCASSADLRGQYFGPGTRLTVT.